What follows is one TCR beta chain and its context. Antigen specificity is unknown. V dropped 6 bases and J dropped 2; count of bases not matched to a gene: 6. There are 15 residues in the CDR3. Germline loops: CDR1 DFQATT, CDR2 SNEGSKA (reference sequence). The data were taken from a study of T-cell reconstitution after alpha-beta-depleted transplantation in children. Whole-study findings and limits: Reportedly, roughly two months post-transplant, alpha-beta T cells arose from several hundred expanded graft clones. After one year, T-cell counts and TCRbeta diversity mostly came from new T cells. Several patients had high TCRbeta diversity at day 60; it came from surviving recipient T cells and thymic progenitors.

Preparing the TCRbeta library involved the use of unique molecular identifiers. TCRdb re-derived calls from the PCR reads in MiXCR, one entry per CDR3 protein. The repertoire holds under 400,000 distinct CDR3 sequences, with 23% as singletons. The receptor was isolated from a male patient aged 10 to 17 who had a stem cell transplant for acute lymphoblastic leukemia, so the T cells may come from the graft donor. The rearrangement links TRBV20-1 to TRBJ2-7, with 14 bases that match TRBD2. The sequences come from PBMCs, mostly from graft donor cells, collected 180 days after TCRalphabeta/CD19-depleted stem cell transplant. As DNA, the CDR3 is TGCAGTGCCTTGGGACTAGCGGGAGCCACCTACGAGCAGTACTTC. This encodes CSALGLAGATYEQYF.